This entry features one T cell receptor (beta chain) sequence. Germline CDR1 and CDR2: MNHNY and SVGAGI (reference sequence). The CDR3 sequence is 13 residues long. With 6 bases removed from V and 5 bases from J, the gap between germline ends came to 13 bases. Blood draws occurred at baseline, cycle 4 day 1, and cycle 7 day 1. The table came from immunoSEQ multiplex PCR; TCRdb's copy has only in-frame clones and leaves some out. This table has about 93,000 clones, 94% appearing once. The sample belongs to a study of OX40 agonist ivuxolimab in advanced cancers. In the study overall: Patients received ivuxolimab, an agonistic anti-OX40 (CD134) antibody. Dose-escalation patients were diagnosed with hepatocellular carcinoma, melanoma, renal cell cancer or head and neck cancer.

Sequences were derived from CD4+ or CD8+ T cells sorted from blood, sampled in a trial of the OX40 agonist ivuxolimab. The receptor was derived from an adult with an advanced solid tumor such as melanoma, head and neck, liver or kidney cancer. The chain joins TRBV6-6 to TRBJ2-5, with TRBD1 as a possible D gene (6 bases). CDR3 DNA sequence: TGTGCCAGCAGCCTACAGGGTTGGGAGACCCAGTACTTC. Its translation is CASSLQGWETQYF.